The 30 T cell receptor beta chains given below trace back to one sample, sequenced in a study. TCRdb called the RT-PCR reads again in MiXCR, with one record for every CDR3 protein. The data contain approximately 720,000 distinct CDR3 sequences, approximately 15% of them singletons. The sequenced sample was memory CD4+ T cells from blood. These TCRs come from a female donor in good health, serving as a healthy control.

In this sample, this clonotype turned up a few times. The V call is TRBV6-2 or TRBV6-3, the J call TRBJ1-2; D is unresolved. This CDR3 has 11 residues. Germline V CDR1 and CDR2: MNHEY, SVGEGT. Deletions cut 5 bases from V and 7 bases from J, with 8 bases between. The CDR3 DNA follows: TGTGCCAGCAGTGGACGATCTGGCTACACCTTC. The encoded protein is CASSGRSGYTF.

The V gene is TRBV11-2, the J gene TRBJ2-7; 7 bases are a match to TRBD1. There are 14 residues in the CDR3. The V gene end was trimmed by 4 bases and the J gene end by 0 bases; junction bases not matched to a gene: 3. Per germline, CDR1 SGHAT and CDR2 FQNNGV. Here the CDR3 DNA reads TGTGCCAGCAGCTCCCAGGGGGTCTCCTACGAGCAGTACTTC. Its translation: CASSSQGVSYEQYF.

The sample holds a few counts of this clonotype. The chain recombines TRBV12-3 or TRBV12-4 with TRBJ1-6; TRBD1 is a possible D gene (6 bases). V lost 8 bases and J 13 bases, leaving 18 bases between the germline ends. This CDR3 has 13 residues. CDR3 sequence (DNA): TGTGCCAGCGGCGAACAGACAGGTCTTCCCCTCCACTTT. This gives the protein CASGEQTGLPLHF.

This clonotype was observed a handful of times. The V gene is TRBV5-1, the J gene TRBJ2-2; the D gene could be TRBD1 or TRBD2 (5 bases each). V was shortened by 4 bases and J by 5 bases, with 15 bases between the two germline ends. CDR1 is SGHRS and CDR2 is YFSETQ in the germline V gene. The CDR3 is 15 residues long. CDR3 nucleotides: TGCGCCAGCAGCCTTCCGGGACCCACTACCGGGGAGCTGTTTTTT. Its translation is CASSLPGPTTGELFF.

The sample holds one count of this clonotype. J is TRBJ2-7 and V is TRBV28, with TRBD2 matching 11 bases. Germline V gene sequence: CDR1 MDHEN, CDR2 SYDVKM. The CDR3 spans 15 residues. With 5 bases clipped from V and 1 base from J, the junction kept 4 bases outside the gene matches. The CDR3 DNA reads TGTGCCAGCAGTACTAGCGGGAGCCCATCCTACGAGCAGTACTTC. Amino acid sequence: CASSTSGSPSYEQYF.

This clonotype was seen only a few times. CDR3 nucleotides: TGTGCCAGCAGCCCACTAGCGGCCGCGGGGTATTTT. Its protein product is CASSPLAAAGYF. This chain joins TRBV7-2 and TRBJ2-3; the match to TRBD2 covers 8 bases. The CDR3 has 12 amino acids. Germline CDR1 is SGHTA and CDR2 is FQGNSA. With 5 bases clipped from V and 14 bases from J, the junction kept 9 bases outside the gene matches.

This clonotype was counted ten times or more. This rearrangement joins TRBV5-1 to TRBJ2-5; D is unresolved. Germline CDR1 reads SGHRS; CDR2 reads YFSETQ. Trimming took 8 bases from V and 4 from J, leaving 15 bases between them. CDR3 length: 13 amino acids. This chain's CDR3 is CASIRSEGETQYF. CDR3 DNA sequence: TGCGCCAGTATTCGGAGCGAAGGAGAGACCCAGTACTTC.

This chain connects TRBV20-1 to TRBJ2-7, with 12 bases fitting TRBD1. V lost 5 bases and J lost 7; bases outside the gene matches: 6. Germline V gene sequence: CDR1 DFQATT, CDR2 SNEGSKA (reference sequence). The CDR3 has 13 residues. The DNA of the CDR3 is TGCAGTGCTTGGGGACAGGGGGCAGGGGAGCAGTACTTC. Translating gives CSAWGQGAGEQYF.

The rearrangement links TRBV27 to TRBJ1-4; D ambiguous. With 8 bases removed from V and 3 bases from J, the gap between germline ends came to 19 bases. Germline CDR1 MNHEY, CDR2 SMNVEV (reference sequence). The CDR3 sequence is 16 residues long. The CDR3 bases are TGTGCCAGCTCGACCAATACAAGGTTGGCTAATGAAAAACTGTTTTTT. Amino acid sequence: CASSTNTRLANEKLFF.

CDR3 sequence reads: CASSLVGGTGYGYTF. The CDR3 DNA reads as TGTGCCAGCAGCTTAGTTGGGGGAACAGGCTATGGCTACACCTTC. The rearrangement links TRBV7-2 to TRBJ1-2; TRBD1 is a possible D gene (5 bases). This CDR3 comprises 15 residues. CDR1 and CDR2 (germline): SGHTA, FQGNSA. V was shortened by 1 base and J by 4 bases, with 13 bases between the two germline ends.

This clonotype was seen a few times. This chain links TRBV7-2 with TRBJ2-2; the D gene is possibly TRBD2 (5 bases). The CDR3 is 15 amino acids. V dropped 6 bases and J dropped 2 bases, with 13 bases sitting between them. CDR1 and CDR2 from the germline V gene are SGHTA and FQGNSA. The chain's CDR3 is CASRPGSHNTGELFF. CDR3 nucleotides: TGTGCCAGCAGGCCGGGGAGCCATAACACCGGGGAGCTGTTTTTT.

The CDR3 loop is CASSPLVGPQHF. The DNA for the CDR3 is TGTGCCAGCAGCCCTCTCGTCGGGCCCCAGCATTTT. This rearrangement joins TRBV6-6 to TRBJ1-5; unclear D gene. Germline V gene sequence: CDR1 MNHNY, CDR2 SVGAGI (reference sequence). The V end was cut by 6 bases, the J end by 9 bases, with 12 bases between. This CDR3 is built from 12 residues.

This clonotype was recorded at least ten times. Relative to the germline gene, one junction end is altered; a read error may explain this. The genes are TRBV20-1 and TRBJ1-1; D perhaps matches TRBD1 (6 bases). The CDR3 consists of 12 residues. Per the germline V gene, CDR1 is DFQATT and CDR2 is SNEGSKA (reference sequence). The CDR3 nucleotides read TGCAGTGCCCCAGGGGACGGTCCATTATGGATCTTT. Translating gives CSAPGDGPLWIF.

The chain is built from TRBV5-5 and TRBJ1-3; tentative D call: TRBD1 (5 bases). V lost 3 bases and J 0 bases, leaving 13 bases between the germline ends. This CDR3 region has 16 residues. CDR1 and CDR2 from the germline V gene are SGHKS and YYEKEE (reference sequence). This CDR3 is CASSSGLDTSGNTIYF. The CDR3 DNA is TGTGCCAGCAGCTCAGGGCTGGACACCTCTGGAAACACCATATATTTT.

The rearrangement links TRBV20-1 to TRBJ1-1, with D unresolved. The ends were cut back, 0 bases at V and 1 base at J, with 15 bases in the middle. In germline, CDR1 is DFQATT, CDR2 SNEGSKA (reference sequence). This CDR3 contains 16 residues. The CDR3 sequence is CSARDRIKGGNTEAFF. The CDR3 DNA follows: TGCAGTGCTAGAGATCGTATTAAGGGCGGGAACACTGAAGCTTTCTTT.

The rearrangement uses TRBV19 and TRBJ1-6, with 11 bases aligning to TRBD1. Germline lookup yields CDR1 LNHDA and CDR2 SQIVND (reference sequence). V dropped 9 bases and J dropped 7; count of bases not matched to a gene: 8. The CDR3 loop spans 15 amino acids. The CDR3 DNA is TGTGCCAGCACCCCCGGGGACAGGGGGAATTCACCCCTCCACTTT. It translates to CASTPGDRGNSPLHF.

This chain uses TRBV10-3 with TRBJ1-2; weak D call: TRBD1 (6 bases). This CDR3 spans 14 amino acids. V lost 0 bases and J lost 8, with 13 bases in between. Per germline, CDR1 ENHRY and CDR2 SYGVKD. This CDR3 reads CAISESMGAEGYTF. The CDR3 nucleotides are TGTGCCATCAGTGAGTCGATGGGGGCTGAAGGCTACACCTTC.

The V and J genes are TRBV20-1 and TRBJ1-5; no definite D call. Germline CDR1 DFQATT, CDR2 SNEGSKA (reference sequence). CDR3 length equals 16 residues. The germline V and J ends were trimmed by 7 bases and 2 bases, with 21 bases remaining between them. The CDR3 here is CSVSMRSGYRNQPQHF. The CDR3 DNA is TGCAGTGTTTCGATGCGCTCCGGGTACCGCAATCAGCCCCAGCATTTT.

This clonotype showed up just a few times. The chain links TRBV12-3 or TRBV12-4 to TRBJ1-4; D unresolved. The CDR3 has 13 amino acids. The V end was cut by 1 base, the J end by 7 bases, with 7 bases between. This CDR3 reads CASSLGHAEKLFF. The DNA for the CDR3 is TGTGCCAGCAGTTTAGGTCACGCTGAAAAACTGTTTTTT.

A note on this clonotype: At one end, the junction sequence differs from germline, possibly due to a read error. This sequence joins TRBV5-1 and TRBJ2-5; TRBD1 agrees at 8 bases. CDR1 and CDR2 (germline): SGHRS, YFSETQ. CDR3 length: 15 residues. CDR3 region: CASSRTGQGEETQYF. The CDR3 region has the DNA TGCGCTAGCAGCAGAACCGGACAGGGAGAAGAGACCCAGTACTTC.

The sample holds one count of this clonotype. This CDR3 fails to terminate in the conserved phenylalanine or tryptophan, so it likely reflects a read error. J is TRBJ1-1 and V is TRBV4-2, with unresolved D. Germline V CDR1 and CDR2: LGHNA, YNFKEQ. Deletions cut 0 bases from V and 2 bases from J, with 7 bases between. This CDR3 has 14 amino acids. CDR3 sequence: CASSQDGYNTEAFY. The CDR3 DNA reads as TGTGCCAGCAGCCAAGACGGGTACAACACTGAAGCTTTCTAT.

This clonotype was observed at least ten times. This sequence joins TRBV6-5 and TRBJ2-3, with a possible D match to TRBD2 (6 bases). Per the germline V gene, CDR1 is MNHEY and CDR2 is SVGAGI. There are 13 residues in the CDR3. The ends were cut back, 7 bases at V and 4 bases at J, with 12 bases in the middle. CDR3 nucleotide sequence: TGTGCCAGCAAGCCGGGAGAGGCAGATACGCAGTATTTT. This sequence encodes CASKPGEADTQYF.

The chain carries TRBV27 and TRBJ1-6; no reliable D call. The germline CDR1 and CDR2 sequences are MNHEY and SMNVEV (reference sequence). This CDR3 is 14 amino acids long. V lost 6 bases to trimming and J lost 10 bases, with 16 bases between them. CDR3 protein: CASSYRLWGSPLHF. The CDR3 DNA follows: TGTGCCAGCAGCTATCGGTTATGGGGATCACCCCTCCACTTT.

Regarding this clonotype: The germline gene is not matched at one end of the junction; a read error may be the cause. The DNA of the CDR3 is TGTGCCAGCAACTTACATTTTGGACAGGGCGACAGGAGTGGGCAGCTGTTTTTT. As protein: CASNLHFGQGDRSGQLFF. The chain carries TRBV7-3 and TRBJ2-2; 8 bases are shared with TRBD1. CDR3 size: 18 residues. Germline V gene data show CDR1 as SGHTA and CDR2 as FQGTGA.

This clonotype was detected only a few times. J is TRBJ2-1 and V is TRBV7-2; 7 bases agree with TRBD2. V trimming: 3 bases; J trimming: 8 bases; junction bases outside the gene matches: 10. Germline V gene sequence: CDR1 SGHTA, CDR2 FQGNSA. The CDR3 consists of 15 residues. Here the CDR3 DNA reads TGTGCCAGCAGCTTCACAGCGGGAACTTTCTATGAGCAGTTCTTC. It translates to CASSFTAGTFYEQFF.

Only a few counts were recorded for this clonotype. The V and J genes are TRBV5-1 and TRBJ2-1, with TRBD1 identical over 9 bases. J gave up 7 bases and V 4 bases, and 6 bases lay outside the gene matches. CDR3 length: 14 amino acids. The germline gives CDR1 SGHRS, CDR2 YFSETQ. The CDR3 sequence is CASSQGTGMNEQFF. The CDR3 DNA follows: TGCGCCAGCAGCCAAGGGACAGGGATGAATGAGCAGTTCTTC. The full variable domain, completed using reference TRBV5-1 and TRBJ2-1, is KAGVTQTPRYLIKTRGQQVTLSCSPISGHRSVSWYQQTPGQGLQFLFEYFSETQRNKGNFPGRFSGRQFSNSRSEMNVSTLELGDSALYLCASSQGTGMNEQFFGPGTRLTVL.

This clonotype was seen at least ten times. This chain joins TRBV9 and TRBJ2-5; a possible D gene is TRBD2 (6 bases). V lost 0 bases to trimming and J lost 5 bases, with 14 bases between them. Germline V gene data show CDR1 as SGDLS and CDR2 as YYNGEE. This CDR3 has 15 residues. CDR3 in DNA: TGTGCCAGCAGCGTAGAAGGAGGGTGGGCGGAGACCCAGTACTTC. This encodes CASSVEGGWAETQYF.

This chain links TRBV5-1 with TRBJ1-5, with D unresolved. The CDR3 contains 14 residues. In germline, CDR1 is SGHRS, CDR2 YFSETQ. V was pared by 0 bases and J by 5 bases, with 9 bases between. The CDR3: CASSLGQRDQPQHF. In DNA form, the CDR3 reads TGCGCCAGCAGCTTGGGCCAGAGGGATCAGCCCCAGCATTTT.

The V call is TRBV9, the J call TRBJ2-7; tentative D call: TRBD2 (6 bases). CDR1 and CDR2 from the germline V gene are SGDLS and YYNGEE. The CDR3 has 12 amino acids. Trimming removed 2 bases from V and 6 bases from J, with 9 bases in between. The CDR3 region has the DNA TGTGCCAGCAGCGTGGAGGGCTCCGAGCAGTACTTC. Translation: CASSVEGSEQYF. Full variable domain (rest looked up from reference TRBV9 and TRBJ2-7): DSGVTQTPKHLITATGQRVTLRCSPRSGDLSVYWYQQSLDQGLQFLIQYYNGEERAKGNILERFSAQQFPDLHSELNLSSLELGDSALYFCASSVEGSEQYFGPGTRLTVT.

A few counts support this clonotype. The chain joins TRBV10-3 to TRBJ1-1; no clear D gene. The CDR3 is made up of 13 amino acids. Per germline, CDR1 ENHRY and CDR2 SYGVKD. Trimming shortened V by 0 bases and J by 11 bases, and 13 bases separated the two germline ends. The CDR3 bases are TGTGCCATCAGTGAGTCGATACCGGGTGGGGCTTTCTTT. Protein sequence: CAISESIPGGAFF.